This record concerns one TCR beta chain sequence. Its specificity is not known. The germline V gene encodes CDR1 SGHTA and CDR2 FQGNSA. CDR3 length: 12 amino acids. Trimming cost V 0 bases and J 6 bases, with 6 bases left between them. This record belongs to a study of beta chain features in type 1 diabetes. Study-level background: What patients shared with healthy donors was a similar profile of age, gender and cell yields. Study results and limitations: VDJ junctions in type 1 diabetes patients carried more deletions and fewer insertions. TCRB CDR3s were moderately but significantly shorter in Type 1 diabetes patients in all four CD4+ subsets.

Sequenced material consisted of expressed TCRB transcripts (all of the isolated RNA was reverse transcribed). The repertoire was sequenced with immunoSEQ multiplex PCR; TCRdb's copy has only in-frame clones and lacks some. The sample consists of about 410,000 clones, approximately 15% of them appearing once. The chain links TRBV7-2 to TRBJ2-7; D ambiguous. The sequencing sample was made of naive CD4+ T cells from blood. This clonotype was obtained from a man aged 25-45 years in good health. CDR3 sequence reads: CASSLAGLEQYV. The CDR3 DNA reads TGTGCCAGCAGCTTAGCAGGGCTCGAGCAGTACGTC.